This is a list of T cell receptor beta chains from one sample in a study of beta chain features in type 1 diabetes. Measured with immunoSEQ multiplex PCR; TCRdb has only the in-frame clones, and not every one. This sample has just over 600,000 clones, with roughly a sixth found just once. Sequencing was done on a sample of naive CD4+ T cells from blood. These receptors were collected from a man younger than 30 in good health. The CDR3 runs from the conserved cysteine through the conserved F or W. The D gene is left open where the match is weak. For some rows the clone size is stated as once, few or many, or as a class when expanded; others skip it.

v_gene,d_gene,j_gene,abundance,CDR3aa,CDR3nt
TRBV28,NA,TRBJ2-1,NA,CASSGTPYNEQFF,TGTGCCAGCAGCGGGACCCCTTATAATGAGCAGTTCTTC
TRBV9,NA,TRBJ2-3,NA,CALCSTDTQYF,TGTGCCCTCTGTAGCACAGATACGCAGTATTTT
TRBV5-1,TRBD2,TRBJ2-5,NA,CASSLVLAGGLKYF,TGCGCCAGCAGCTTGGTACTAGCGGGGGGGCTCAAGTACTTC
TRBV5-6,NA,TRBJ1-2,NA,CASSLRVVTVGRDTF,TGTGCCAGCAGTTTGAGAGTGGTCACAGTTGGGCGAGACACCTTC
TRBV5-1,NA,TRBJ1-3,few,CASSLDQGAGNTIYF,TGCGCCAGCAGCTTGGACCAGGGTGCTGGAAACACCATATATTTT
TRBV28,TRBD1,TRBJ2-7,NA,CASSPSGTGFNYEQYF,TGTGCCAGCAGTCCGTCGGGGACAGGGTTTAACTACGAGCAGTACTTC
TRBV5-1,NA,TRBJ2-1,NA,CASSLGQGYYNEQFF,TGCGCCAGCAGCTTGGGTCAGGGGTACTACAATGAGCAGTTCTTC
TRBV18,NA,TRBJ1-6,few,CASSPLSGEGNSPLHF,TGTGCCAGCTCACCACTGTCAGGGGAAGGGAATTCACCCCTCCACTTT
TRBV29-1,NA,TRBJ2-7,NA,CSVEVDTLYEQYF,TGCAGCGTTGAAGTTGACACCCTCTACGAGCAGTACTTC
TRBV7-2,NA,TRBJ1-6,NA,CASSLDTATPLHF,TGTGCCAGCAGCTTAGATACAGCGACACCCCTCCACTTT
TRBV6-5,NA,TRBJ2-7,NA,CASSYSRGAYEQYF,TGTGCCAGCAGTTACTCGCGGGGAGCCTACGAGCAGTACTTC
TRBV11-3,NA,TRBJ2-3,NA,CASSPTGGGGGDTQYF,TGTGCCAGCAGCCCGACCGGGGGAGGGGGCGGAGATACGCAGTATTTT
TRBV25-1,NA,TRBJ1-1,NA,CASSEFDGQGKNTEAFF,TGTGCCAGCAGTGAATTTGACGGGCAGGGGAAGAACACTGAAGCTTTCTTT
TRBV6-5,NA,TRBJ2-5,few,CASSYSPGTKTQYF,TGTGCCAGCAGTTACTCTCCCGGGACCAAGACCCAGTACTTC
TRBV7-2,NA,TRBJ1-2,few,CASSLEGIIYGYTF,TGTGCCAGCAGCTTAGAAGGCATTATTTATGGCTACACCTTC
TRBV4-3,NA,TRBJ2-3,many,CASSPGIFDTQYF,TGCGCCAGCAGCCCAGGGATTTTCGATACGCAGTATTTT
TRBV28,NA,TRBJ2-7,few,CASRTAVSEQYF,TGTGCCAGCCGAACGGCCGTGTCGGAGCAGTACTTC
TRBV9,TRBD2,TRBJ2-5,few,CASSSGRARQETQYF,TGTGCCAGCAGTAGCGGGAGGGCCCGCCAAGAGACCCAGTACTTC
TRBV7-3,NA,TRBJ1-1,few,CASSLRRDSEAFF,TGTGCCAGCAGCTTACGCAGGGATTCTGAAGCTTTCTTT
TRBV7-2,NA,TRBJ2-7,few,CASKPYGPAYEQYF,TGTGCCAGCAAACCTTACGGGCCCGCCTACGAGCAGTACTTC
TRBV4-2,TRBD1,TRBJ1-2,NA,CASSQDKATGANYGYTF,TGTGCCAGCAGCCAAGATAAGGCGACAGGGGCTAACTATGGCTACACCTTC
TRBV7-9,NA,TRBJ1-2,few,CASSLDRTTNYGYTF,TGTGCCAGCAGCTTAGACAGGACTACTAACTATGGCTACACCTTC
TRBV5-1,TRBD1,TRBJ2-1,few,CASSWGQNEQFF,TGCGCCAGCAGCTGGGGACAGAATGAGCAGTTCTTC
TRBV7-2,TRBD2,TRBJ2-4,NA,CASSLAIGRGSKNIQYF,TGTGCCAGCAGCTTAGCGATCGGGAGGGGGTCCAAAAACATTCAGTACTTC
TRBV6-5,NA,TRBJ2-4,NA,CASSPPGEDIQYF,TGTGCCAGCAGCCCCCCGGGGGAGGACATTCAGTACTTC
TRBV28,NA,TRBJ2-3,NA,CASSLYPDTQYF,TGTGCCAGCAGTTTGTACCCCGATACGCAGTATTTT
TRBV6-6,NA,TRBJ1-2,few,CASKDQGRGYGYTF,TGTGCCAGCAAAGACCAGGGGAGAGGCTATGGCTACACCTTC
TRBV28,NA,TRBJ1-1,once,CASTDLSPEAFF,TGTGCCAGCACCGATCTGAGCCCTGAAGCTTTCTTT
TRBV6-5,NA,TRBJ1-4,few,CASSSRQLMVEKLFF,TGTGCCAGCAGTTCTCGACAGTTAATGGTCGAAAAACTGTTTTTT
TRBV15,NA,TRBJ1-1,few,CATSRDHGALNTEAFF,TGTGCCACCAGCAGAGATCATGGTGCCCTGAACACTGAAGCTTTCTTT
TRBV5-1,NA,TRBJ1-1,few,CASSSSLSGGNTEAFF,TGCGCCAGCAGCTCTTCTCTATCAGGAGGGAACACTGAAGCTTTCTTT
TRBV7-9,NA,TRBJ1-5,few,CASSLGGALSNQPQHF,TGTGCCAGCAGCTTAGGGGGAGCTCTAAGCAATCAGCCCCAGCATTTT
TRBV10-3,NA,TRBJ2-2,NA,CAISGRPDSGELFF,TGTGCCATCAGTGGCCGGCCGGACTCCGGGGAGCTGTTTTTT
TRBV28,NA,TRBJ1-1,few,CASITGSGTEAFF,TGTGCCAGCATTACAGGGTCTGGAACTGAAGCTTTCTTT
TRBV6-5,TRBD1,TRBJ2-5,once,CASSPQGARRETQYF,TGTGCCAGCAGCCCGCAGGGGGCGAGGAGGGAGACCCAGTACTTC
TRBV7-3,NA,TRBJ1-1,few,CASSSGQMNTEAFF,TGTGCCAGCAGCTCAGGACAGATGAACACTGAAGCTTTCTTT
TRBV15,NA,TRBJ1-4,few,CATSQRSARSGEKLFF,TGTGCCACCAGCCAGAGGTCGGCTAGATCAGGGGAAAAACTGTTTTTT
TRBV5-4,TRBD1,TRBJ2-7,few,CASSSGTEPYEQYF,TGTGCCAGCAGCTCGGGGACAGAGCCATACGAGCAGTACTTC
TRBV4-3,TRBD2,TRBJ2-5,few,CASSGGLAAHPPETQYF,TGCGCCAGCAGCGGGGGACTAGCGGCTCACCCCCCAGAGACCCAGTACTTC
TRBV5-6,NA,TRBJ2-7,NA,CASSFGGRSYEQYF,TGTGCCAGCAGCTTCGGCGGCAGGTCCTACGAGCAGTACTTC